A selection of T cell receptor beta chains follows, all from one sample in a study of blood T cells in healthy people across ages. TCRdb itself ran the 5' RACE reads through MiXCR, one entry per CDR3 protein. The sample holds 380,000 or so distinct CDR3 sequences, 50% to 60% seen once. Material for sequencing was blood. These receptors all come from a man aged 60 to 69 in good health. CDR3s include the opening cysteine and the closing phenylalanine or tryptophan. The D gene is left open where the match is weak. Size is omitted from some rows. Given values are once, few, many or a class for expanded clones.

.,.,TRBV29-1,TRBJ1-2,TGCAGCGTTGATTTGGCAGGCGACAGCTATGGCTACACCTTC,CSVDLAGDSYGYTF
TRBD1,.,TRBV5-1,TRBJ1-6,TGCGCCAGCAGCTTGGACGGGACAGGGCCCTCACCCCTCCACTTT,CASSLDGTGPSPLHF
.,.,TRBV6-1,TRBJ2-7,TGTGCCAGCAGTGGAACTGTCGGCGAGCAGTACTTC,CASSGTVGEQYF
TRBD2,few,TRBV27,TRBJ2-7,TGTGCCAGCAGTCAGTCGCTAGCGGGCGAGCAGTACTTC,CASSQSLAGEQYF
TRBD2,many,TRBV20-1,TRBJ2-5,TGCAGTGCTAGAAGTAGGCGGGCGGGGGGGCAAGAGACCCAGTACTTC,CSARSRRAGGQETQYF
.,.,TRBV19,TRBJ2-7,TGTGCCAAAAGGGCCCAGTACTTC,CAKRAQYF
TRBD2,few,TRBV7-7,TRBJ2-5,TGTGCTAGCAGCCCAGAATTGGCTAGCGGGACGCAAGAGACCCAGTACTTC,CASSPELASGTQETQYF
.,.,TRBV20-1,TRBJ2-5,TGCAGTGCTAGAGCACGGGGGGCTGCAAAGACCCAGTACTTC,CSARARGAAKTQYF
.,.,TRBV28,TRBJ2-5,TGTGCCAGCAGTTTAAATCTAGGGGGGGCCCGGGAGACCCAGTACTTC,CASSLNLGGARETQYF
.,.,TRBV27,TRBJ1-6,TGTGCCAGCAGTTTGCGGGAAGGGAACTCACCCCTCCACTTT,CASSLREGNSPLHF
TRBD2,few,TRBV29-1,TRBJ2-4,TGCAGCGCGGGGGGAGGGACGAGAAACATTCAGTACTTC,CSAGGGTRNIQYF
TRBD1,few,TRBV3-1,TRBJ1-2,TGTGCCAGCAGCCCGTCCGGACAGGGGGTCAACTATGGCTACACCTTC,CASSPSGQGVNYGYTF
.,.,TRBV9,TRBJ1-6,TGTGCCAGCAGCGTAGAGGGGGGCCAGTACTCACCCCTCCACTTT,CASSVEGGQYSPLHF
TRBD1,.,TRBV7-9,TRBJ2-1,TGTGCCAGCAGCTTAGACCCAGGGGGCGTTGAGCAGTTCTTC,CASSLDPGGVEQFF
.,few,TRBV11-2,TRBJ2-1,TGTGCCAGCAGCTTAGATGGAGGGTTCAATGAGCAGTTCTTC,CASSLDGGFNEQFF
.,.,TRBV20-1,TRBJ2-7,TGCAGTGCTAGAGATCGGGGAGAGGGGTGGGGTTCTCCCTACGAGCAGTACTTC,CSARDRGEGWGSPYEQYF
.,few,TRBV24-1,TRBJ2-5,TGTGCCACCAGTGACCAGGCAACGGGGGAGACCCAGTACTTC,CATSDQATGETQYF
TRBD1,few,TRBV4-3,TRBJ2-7,TGCGCCAGCAGCCACCTGACAGGGGGCATACACGAGCAGTACTTC,CASSHLTGGIHEQYF
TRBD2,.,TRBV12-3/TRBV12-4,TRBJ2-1,TGTGCCAGCAGTCCGAGCGGGGGTTCCCACTACAATGAGCAGTTCTTC,CASSPSGGSHYNEQFF
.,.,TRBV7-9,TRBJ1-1,TGTGCCAGCAGCTTTGGGCTCCGCAGGACTGAAGCTTTCTTT,CASSFGLRRTEAFF
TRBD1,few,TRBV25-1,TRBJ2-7,TGTGCCAGCAGCCTCGGGACAGTCCACTCCTACGAGCAGTACTTC,CASSLGTVHSYEQYF
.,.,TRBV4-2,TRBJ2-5,TGTGCCAGCAGCCCCGAGACAGGAACCATTCAAGAGACCCAGTACTTC,CASSPETGTIQETQYF